This TCR beta chain derives from a study of blood T cell repertoires in COVID-19 (dated by TCRdb to 2020 to 2021). For the study in its entirety: The collaborator samples originated in the United States, Italy and Spain and spanned the acute and convalescent phases of COVID-19. The material from the prospective study consisted of cDNA or gDNA derived from T cells, B-cell-depleted T cells, or PBMCs. Subjects who had been exposed to COVID-19, were actively infected with it, or had recovered from it provided the deeply sampled blood TCRbeta repertoires that made up the dataset. The repertoires were released in a freely available public database meant as a resource for research on the immune response to SARS-CoV-2. Samples came from the ongoing ImmuneRACE study (first 160 participants) plus 1,254 subjects from 6 global collaborators. Nearly every sample came with metadata listing a de-identified subject ID, COVID-19 status, age in years and sex. Where available, HLA class I and class II types were taken from metadata supplied by the sample provider and were not determined by assay-based typing.

Enrolling through a virtual design, the prospective study's participants ranged in age from about 18 to 100 years and lived across about two dozen United States geographic areas. In the prospective study, cohorts were assigned on the basis of participant-reported clinical history obtained from a screening survey and a study questionnaire. For ImmuneRACE Cohort 3, a participant was defined as recovered based on two consecutive negative NP/OP PCR tests, clearance by a healthcare professional, or resolution of symptoms. Mobile phlebotomists in the prospective study collected whole blood, serum and a nasopharyngeal or oropharyngeal swab from every participant. Participants in the prospective study had the option to provide additional blood draws and questionnaires over a roughly 2-month period. Before DNA extraction, blood samples from the prospective study were shipped at room temperature or frozen.

The study at large found these results: The amount of clinical and demographic metadata varied by source and participant and was provided uncurated.

Via the germline V gene, CDR1 is SGHDT and CDR2 YYEEEE. Trimming removed 3 bases from V and 10 bases from J, leaving 16 bases between the germline ends. Its CDR3 holds 14 amino acids, cysteine through phenylalanine. Of the read, only the CDR3 DNA is kept; its 42 bases are in frame from base 1. Note on this clone: The target of this receptor is not known. Qualities for individual bases were not recorded, and no much larger clone is one base off.

TCRbeta CDR3 regions were amplified from genomic DNA using the immunoSEQ Assay, a bias-controlled multiplex PCR. Per the original workflow: Nucleated cell counts per sample were estimated from amplification of reference gene primers within the assay. To quantify the absolute abundance of each unique TCRbeta CDR3 rearrangement, sequence reads were collapsed and filtered. For each sample, productive Simpson clonality was calculated as the square root of Simpson's diversity index across productive rearrangements. The table comes from immuneACCESS by way of TCRdb, which keeps in-frame sequences with V and J called. Part of the clones is missing from these tables; in studies checked, under half for an unresolved V gene and the rest for unknown reasons. D and trimming come from the DNA, and the V and J calls and clone size come from that table. The sample profile shows some 200,000 clones; roughly 90% of them were found once. 6.5% to 9.5% of the sample is taken by the ten largest.

The chain uses TRBV5-6 and TRBJ1-4, with TRBD1 as a weak D call on 6 bases. The TCR comes from a woman aged 18 to 35 who had recovered from COVID-19. Sequencing used PBMCs or T cells enriched from blood (not recorded which). The CDR3 protein: CASSYPGELGKLFF. The nucleotide sequence reads as follows: TGTGCCAGCAGCTACCCAGGGGAACTCGGAAAACTGTTTTTT.